These T cell receptor beta chains were read from a single sample in a study of blood T cell repertoires in COVID-19. The assay was immunoSEQ multiplex PCR, and TCRdb's table has in-frame clones only and misses some. The data contain over 35,000 clones, about 77% of them singletons. Sequencing used peripheral blood. The source of these receptors is a man between 60 and 75 years old with acute or convalescent COVID-19. The CDR3 runs from the conserved cysteine through the conserved F or W. Fields, in order: clone size, V gene, D gene, J gene, CDR3 DNA, CDR3 protein. D genes are given only for firm matches. Some rows mark clone size as missing; the rest say once, few, many or name a class of expanded clone.

>.|TRBV10-1|TRBD2|TRBJ2-1
TGCGCCAGCCCGCGACTAGCGGGAGGGGGGTACAATGAGCAGTTCTTC
CASPRLAGGGYNEQFF
>.|TRBV11-1|.|TRBJ2-5
TGTGCCAGCAGCCCCCCGGGTGGTGAGACCCAGTACTTC
CASSPPGGETQYF
>.|TRBV19|.|TRBJ2-5
TGTGCCAGTAGTATGGGGTCCCTGGGAGGGGGTGAGACCCAGTACTTC
CASSMGSLGGGETQYF
>.|TRBV6-5|.|TRBJ1-3
TGTGCCAGCAGATTGGCAGGGTCTGGAAACACCATATATTTT
CASRLAGSGNTIYF
>few|TRBV6-1|.|TRBJ2-7
TGTGCCAGCAGTGAAGCGCGGTGGTCCTACGAGCAGTACTTC
CASSEARWSYEQYF
>.|TRBV20-1|.|TRBJ1-1
TGCAGTGCTAGGGCAGTACCTGAAGCTTTCTTT
CSARAVPEAFF
>.|TRBV10-3|TRBD1|TRBJ1-6
TGTGCCATACAGACAGGGGGTGCCGATAATTCACCCCTCCACTTT
CAIQTGGADNSPLHF
>.|TRBV6-6|.|TRBJ1-2
TGTGCCAGCAGACCTAGTGTGGTTCGAGTCGATTATGGCTACACCTTC
CASRPSVVRVDYGYTF
>.|TRBV4-3|TRBD1|TRBJ2-7
TGCGCCAGCAGCCAAGATCCTACAGGGGTCTTCGAGCAGTACTTC
CASSQDPTGVFEQYF
>.|TRBV24-1|TRBD1|TRBJ2-5
TGTGCCACCAGTGATCCCACAGGGGCCGCAGAGACCCAGTACTTC
CATSDPTGAAETQYF
>.|TRBV6-5|.|TRBJ2-1
TGTGCCAGCAGTTACTGGGCGGGACAGACCTACAATGAGCAGTTCTTC
CASSYWAGQTYNEQFF
>.|TRBV19|TRBD2|TRBJ2-2
TGTGCCAGTAGTATTTCTAGCGGGAGAGAAACCGGGGAGCTGTTTTTT
CASSISSGRETGELFF
>.|TRBV3-1/TRBV3-2|TRBD1|TRBJ2-5
TGTGCCAGCAGCTTAAGGACAGGGGGGGTAGAGACCCAGTACTTC
CASSLRTGGVETQYF
>.|TRBV19|.|TRBJ1-5
TGTGCCAGTAGTATCACAGTTTATCAGCCCCAGCATTTT
CASSITVYQPQHF
>.|TRBV12-3/TRBV12-4|.|TRBJ2-3
TGTGCCAGCAGACTAGTCAATCCAGATACGCAGTATTTT
CASRLVNPDTQYF
>.|TRBV19|.|TRBJ1-2
TGTGCCAGTAGGATTTTGAACGCTGGGACTTATGGCTACACCTTC
CASRILNAGTYGYTF
>.|TRBV5-1|TRBD1|TRBJ1-1
TGCGCCAGCAGCGGGACAGGGCGGGTTGGCACTGAAGCTTTCTTT
CASSGTGRVGTEAFF
>.|TRBV7-2|TRBD1|TRBJ1-5
TGTGCCAGCAGCTTATCCCAGGGGGCATTTCAGCCCCAGCATTTT
CASSLSQGAFQPQHF
>.|TRBV3-1/TRBV3-2|TRBD2|TRBJ2-3
TGTGCCAGCAGCCAAGATATCAGCGGGAGGAGTGCAGATACGCAGTATTTT
CASSQDISGRSADTQYF
>.|TRBV5-6|.|TRBJ2-5
TGTGCCAGCAGCCGAGCGGTTCAGCAAGAGACCCAGTACTTC
CASSRAVQQETQYF
>.|TRBV3-1/TRBV3-2|TRBD1|TRBJ2-7
TGTGCCAGCAGCCAGGGACAGGGTATTTCCGAGCAGTACTTC
CASSQGQGISEQYF
>.|TRBV10-2|TRBD1|TRBJ2-3
TGCGCCAGCAGGGGGACAGGGACGGATACGCAGTATTTT
CASRGTGTDTQYF
>few|TRBV5-5|.|TRBJ2-3
TGTGCCAGCAGCTCTATCCTAAACACAGATACGCAGTATTTT
CASSSILNTDTQYF
>.|TRBV28|TRBD2|TRBJ2-2
TGTGCCAGCAGTACTAGCGGGAGAACGTTAACCGGGGAGCTGTTTTTT
CASSTSGRTLTGELFF
>.|TRBV28|TRBD1|TRBJ2-5
TGTGCCAGCAGTCCTACGGACAGGGTAGATCGAGAGACCCAGTACTTC
CASSPTDRVDRETQYF
>.|TRBV5-1|.|TRBJ2-5
TGCGCCAGCAGTCCTAGACAGGCTAGGGGACAAGAGACCCAGTACTTC
CASSPRQARGQETQYF
>.|TRBV4-3|.|TRBJ2-1
TGCGCCAGCAGCCAGAGACACCCGGATCCCTACAATGAGCAGTTCTTC
CASSQRHPDPYNEQFF
>once|TRBV7-2|.|TRBJ2-7
TGTGCCAGCAGCTACAAGAACGAGCAGTACTTC
CASSYKNEQYF
>.|TRBV7-8|.|TRBJ2-5
TGTGCCAGCAGCTCAGGGGTCCCAGAGACCCAGTACTTC
CASSSGVPETQYF
>few|TRBV2|TRBD2|TRBJ2-1
TGTGCCAGCAGTTCGTCTGGACTAGCGGGAAACAATGAGCAGTTCTTC
CASSSSGLAGNNEQFF
>.|TRBV7-9|.|TRBJ2-7
TGTGCCAGCAGCTTACGGGGGACGGACGAGCAGTACTTC
CASSLRGTDEQYF
>few|TRBV28|TRBD2|TRBJ2-7
TGTGCCAGCAGTTTAGCCACTAGCGGGAGGGGCGAGCAGTACTTC
CASSLATSGRGEQYF
>.|TRBV5-8|.|TRBJ1-5
TGTGCCAGCAGCTTGGCGAGTAATCAGCCCCAGCATTTT
CASSLASNQPQHF
>.|TRBV3-1/TRBV3-2|.|TRBJ2-5
TGTGCCAGCAGCCATCGGAGGGGATTAGGGGAGACCCAGTACTTC
CASSHRRGLGETQYF
>.|TRBV10-2|.|TRBJ1-1
TGCGCCAGCAGTTACGGCACGGGGAACACTGAAGCTTTCTTT
CASSYGTGNTEAFF
>.|TRBV10-3|.|TRBJ1-3
TGTGCCGGAAGAGGGCAGGGAAACACCATATATTTT
CAGRGQGNTIYF
>.|TRBV7-9|TRBD1|TRBJ1-6
TGTGCCAGCAGCTTCCACCGGGACAGGGGCAATTCACCCCTCCACTTT
CASSFHRDRGNSPLHF
>.|TRBV7-2|.|TRBJ2-3
TGTGCCAGCAGCTTAGTGCGGCAGATCACAGATACGCAGTATTTT
CASSLVRQITDTQYF
>.|TRBV19|TRBD1|TRBJ2-6
TGTGCCAGTAGACAGGGGTCCGGGGCCAACGTCCTGACTTTC
CASRQGSGANVLTF
>.|TRBV10-3|TRBD1|TRBJ1-1
TGTGCCATCAGTGAGACTGGGACAGGGGGCTTCACTGAAGCTTTCTTT
CAISETGTGGFTEAFF
>few|TRBV10-3|TRBD2|TRBJ2-1
TGTGCCATCAGTGAATCGAGGACTAGGGAGGAGCAGTTCTTC
CAISESRTREEQFF
>.|TRBV2|TRBD1|TRBJ2-3
TGTGCCAGCAGTGAGGGCAGGGGGTTCACAGATACGCAGTATTTT
CASSEGRGFTDTQYF
>.|TRBV12-2|.|TRBJ2-7
TGTGCAAGTCGCTCCCGGCAGGGAGGTCCCCACTTC
CASRSRQGGPHF
>once|TRBV2|.|TRBJ2-7
TGTGCCAGCAAACCCTCAGGGGCCGAGCAGTACTTC
CASKPSGAEQYF
>.|TRBV19|.|TRBJ2-6
TGTGCCAGTAGTATTGGGGGCAGTTCTGGGGCCAACGTCCTGACTTTC
CASSIGGSSGANVLTF
>.|TRBV28|.|TRBJ1-2
TGTGCCAGCAGAAGCACAGGATCTAACTATGGCTACACCTTC
CASRSTGSNYGYTF
>.|TRBV19|TRBD1|TRBJ2-2
TGTGCCAGTAGTACGGACAGGGACACCGGGGAGCTGTTTTTT
CASSTDRDTGELFF
>few|TRBV4-1|TRBD2|TRBJ2-1
TGCGCCAGCAGCCAAGAGGGACTAGCGGGAGCCCGGGAGCAGTTCTTC
CASSQEGLAGAREQFF
>few|TRBV28|.|TRBJ1-6
TGTGCCAGCAGTTTACCGTATTCACCCCTCCACTTT
CASSLPYSPLHF
>.|TRBV12-5|TRBD1|TRBJ2-7
TGTGCTAGTGGTTTGGATTTCGGGACAGGGGGCTACGAGCAGTACTTC
CASGLDFGTGGYEQYF
>.|TRBV5-1|.|TRBJ2-1
TGCGCCAGCAGCTTGGCTAATAGTAACAATGAGCAGTTCTTC
CASSLANSNNEQFF
>.|TRBV4-2|.|TRBJ1-1
TGTGCCAGCAGCCAAGTCGGCGGGAACACTGAAGCTTTCTTT
CASSQVGGNTEAFF
>.|TRBV6-5|.|TRBJ2-7
TGTGCCAGCAGTTCACCCGGGGGCGAGCAGTACTTC
CASSSPGGEQYF
>.|TRBV9|.|TRBJ1-4
TGTGCCAGCAGTTTCGCCGGGGGGCAGGAAGAAAAACTGTTTTTT
CASSFAGGQEEKLFF
>.|TRBV4-2|TRBD2|TRBJ2-7
TGTGCCAGCAGCCAGACCCCTAGCGGGATGCCGTACGAGCAGTACTTC
CASSQTPSGMPYEQYF